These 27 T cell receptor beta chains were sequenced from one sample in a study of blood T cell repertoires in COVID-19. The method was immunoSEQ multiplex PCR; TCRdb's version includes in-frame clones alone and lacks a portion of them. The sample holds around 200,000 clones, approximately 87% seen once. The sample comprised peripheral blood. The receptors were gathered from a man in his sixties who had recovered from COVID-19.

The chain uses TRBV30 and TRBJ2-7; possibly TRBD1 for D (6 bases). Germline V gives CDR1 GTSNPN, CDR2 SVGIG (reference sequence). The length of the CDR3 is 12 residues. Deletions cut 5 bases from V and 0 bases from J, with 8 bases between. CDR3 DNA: TGTGCCTGGGGGGGCTCCTCCTACGAGCAGTACTTC. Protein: CAWGGSSYEQYF.

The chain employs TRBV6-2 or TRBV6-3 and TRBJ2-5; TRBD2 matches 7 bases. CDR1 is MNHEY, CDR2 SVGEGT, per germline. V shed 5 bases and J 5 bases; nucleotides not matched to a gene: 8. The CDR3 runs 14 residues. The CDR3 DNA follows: TGTGCCAGCAGTATCTGGGGACTAACGGAGACCCAGTACTTC. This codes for CASSIWGLTETQYF.

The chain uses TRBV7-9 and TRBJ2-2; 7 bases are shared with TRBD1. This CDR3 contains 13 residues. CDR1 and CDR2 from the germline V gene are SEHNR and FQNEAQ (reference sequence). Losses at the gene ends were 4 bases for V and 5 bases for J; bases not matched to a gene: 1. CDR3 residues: CASSSQGTGELFF. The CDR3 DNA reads TGTGCCAGCAGCTCACAGGGGACCGGGGAGCTGTTTTTT.

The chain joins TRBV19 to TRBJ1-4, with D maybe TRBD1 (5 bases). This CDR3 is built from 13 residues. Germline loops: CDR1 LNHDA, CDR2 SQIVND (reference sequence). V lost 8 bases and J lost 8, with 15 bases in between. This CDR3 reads CASPRAGREKLFF. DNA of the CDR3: TGTGCCAGTCCCAGGGCAGGGCGCGAAAAACTGTTTTTT.

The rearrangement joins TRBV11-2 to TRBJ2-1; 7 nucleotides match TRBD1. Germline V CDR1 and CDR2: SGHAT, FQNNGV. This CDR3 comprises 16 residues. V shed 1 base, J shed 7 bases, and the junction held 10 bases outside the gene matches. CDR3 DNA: TGTGCCAGCAGCTTAGGATTGAGGGGGCGCGGGAATGAGCAGTTCTTC. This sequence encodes CASSLGLRGRGNEQFF.

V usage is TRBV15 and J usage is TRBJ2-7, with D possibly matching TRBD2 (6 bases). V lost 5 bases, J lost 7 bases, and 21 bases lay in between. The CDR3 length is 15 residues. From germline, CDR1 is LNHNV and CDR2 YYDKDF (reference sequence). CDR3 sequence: CATSGLGTRLGEQYF. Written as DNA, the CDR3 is TGTGCCACCAGCGGACTCGGGACTCGCCTCGGGGAGCAGTACTTC.

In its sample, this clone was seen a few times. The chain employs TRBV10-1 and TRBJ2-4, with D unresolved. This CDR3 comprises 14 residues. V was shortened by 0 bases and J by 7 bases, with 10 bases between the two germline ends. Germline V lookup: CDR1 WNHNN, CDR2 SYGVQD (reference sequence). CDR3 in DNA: TGCGCCAGCAGTGAGTCATCCGGGTTGAACATTCAGTACTTC. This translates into CASSESSGLNIQYF.

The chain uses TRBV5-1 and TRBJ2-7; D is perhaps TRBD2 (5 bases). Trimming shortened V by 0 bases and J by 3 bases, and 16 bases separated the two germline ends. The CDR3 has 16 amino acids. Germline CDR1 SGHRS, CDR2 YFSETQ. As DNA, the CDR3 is TGCGCCAGCAGCTTGGCGGGATTAGCGCCAGGCTACGAGCAGTACTTC. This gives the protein CASSLAGLAPGYEQYF.

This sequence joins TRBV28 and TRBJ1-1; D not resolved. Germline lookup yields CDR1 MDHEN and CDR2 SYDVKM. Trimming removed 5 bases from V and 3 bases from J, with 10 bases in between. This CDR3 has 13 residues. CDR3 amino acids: CASSRPAYTEAFF. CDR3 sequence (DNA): TGTGCCAGCAGTCGCCCTGCGTACACTGAAGCTTTCTTT.

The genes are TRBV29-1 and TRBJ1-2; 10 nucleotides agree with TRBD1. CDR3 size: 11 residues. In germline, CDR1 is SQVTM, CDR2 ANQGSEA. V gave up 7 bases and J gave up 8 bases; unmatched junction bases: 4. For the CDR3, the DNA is TGCAGCGCTGGACAGGGGGGAGGCTACACCTTC. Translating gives CSAGQGGGYTF. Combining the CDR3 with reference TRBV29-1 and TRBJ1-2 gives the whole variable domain SAVISQKPSRDICQRGTSLTIQCQVDSQVTMMFWYRQQPGQSLTLIATANQGSEATYESGFVIDKFPISRPNLTFSTLTVSNMSPEDSSIYLCSAGQGGGYTFGSGTRLTVV.

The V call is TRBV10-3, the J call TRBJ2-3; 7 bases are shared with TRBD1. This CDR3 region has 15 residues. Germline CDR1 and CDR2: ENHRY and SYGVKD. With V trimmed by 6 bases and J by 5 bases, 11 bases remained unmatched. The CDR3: CAISDRDGVQDTQYF. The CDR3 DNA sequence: TGTGCCATCAGCGACAGGGACGGGGTCCAAGATACGCAGTATTTT.

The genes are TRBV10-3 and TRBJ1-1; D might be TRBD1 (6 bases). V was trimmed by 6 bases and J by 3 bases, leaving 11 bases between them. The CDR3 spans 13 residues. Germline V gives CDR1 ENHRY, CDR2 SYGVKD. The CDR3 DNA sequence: TGTGCCATCAGAACAGGGAGGGACACTGAAGCTTTCTTT. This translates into CAIRTGRDTEAFF.

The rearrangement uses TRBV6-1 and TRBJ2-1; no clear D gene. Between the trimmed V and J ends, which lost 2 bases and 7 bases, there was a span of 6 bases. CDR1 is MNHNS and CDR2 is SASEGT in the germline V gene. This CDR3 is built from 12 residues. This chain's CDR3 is CASSEWRNEQFF. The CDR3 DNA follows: TGTGCCAGCAGTGAATGGAGAAATGAGCAGTTCTTC.

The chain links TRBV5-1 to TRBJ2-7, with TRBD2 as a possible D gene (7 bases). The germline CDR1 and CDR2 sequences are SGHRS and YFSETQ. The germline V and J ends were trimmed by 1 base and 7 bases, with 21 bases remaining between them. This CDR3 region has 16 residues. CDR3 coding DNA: TGCGCCAGCAGCTTGTTGGGACTCGCGGGGGCGGGGGAGCAGTACTTC. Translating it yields CASSLLGLAGAGEQYF.

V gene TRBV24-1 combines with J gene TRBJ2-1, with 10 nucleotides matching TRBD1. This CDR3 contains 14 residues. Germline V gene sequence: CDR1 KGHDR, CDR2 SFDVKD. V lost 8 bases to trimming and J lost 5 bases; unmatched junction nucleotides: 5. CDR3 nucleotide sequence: TGTGCCACCATGAGGGGACAGGGGAACAATGAGCAGTTCTTC. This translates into CATMRGQGNNEQFF.

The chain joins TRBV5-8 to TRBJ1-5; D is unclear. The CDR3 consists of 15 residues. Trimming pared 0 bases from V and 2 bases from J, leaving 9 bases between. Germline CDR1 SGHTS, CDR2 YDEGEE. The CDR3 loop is CASSLGPRGNQPQHF. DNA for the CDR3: TGTGCCAGCAGCTTGGGTCCAAGAGGCAATCAGCCCCAGCATTTT.

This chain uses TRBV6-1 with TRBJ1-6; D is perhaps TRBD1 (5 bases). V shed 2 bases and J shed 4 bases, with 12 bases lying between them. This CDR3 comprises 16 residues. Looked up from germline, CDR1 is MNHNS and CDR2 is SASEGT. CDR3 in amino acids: CASSEIPGSYNSPLHF. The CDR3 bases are TGTGCCAGCAGTGAAATCCCAGGGTCTTATAATTCACCCCTCCACTTT.

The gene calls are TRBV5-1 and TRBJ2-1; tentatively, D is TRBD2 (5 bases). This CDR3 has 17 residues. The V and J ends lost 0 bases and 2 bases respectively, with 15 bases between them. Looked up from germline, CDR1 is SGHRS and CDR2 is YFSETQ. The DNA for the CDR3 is TGCGCCAGCAGCTTGGGCGGTAGCGTGGGAGCCTACAATGAGCAGTTCTTC. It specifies CASSLGGSVGAYNEQFF.

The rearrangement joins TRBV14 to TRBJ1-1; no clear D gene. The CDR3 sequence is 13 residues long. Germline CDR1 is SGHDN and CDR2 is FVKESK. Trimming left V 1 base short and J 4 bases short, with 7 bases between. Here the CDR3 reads CASSQGLSTEAFF. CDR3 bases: TGTGCCAGCAGCCAAGGCCTCAGCACTGAAGCTTTCTTT.

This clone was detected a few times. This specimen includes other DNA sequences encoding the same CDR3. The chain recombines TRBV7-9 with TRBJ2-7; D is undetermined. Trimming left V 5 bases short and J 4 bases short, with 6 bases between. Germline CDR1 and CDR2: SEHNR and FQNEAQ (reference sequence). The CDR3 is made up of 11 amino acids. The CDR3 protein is CASSREYEQYF. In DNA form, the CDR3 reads TGTGCCAGCAGCCGAGAATACGAGCAGTACTTC.

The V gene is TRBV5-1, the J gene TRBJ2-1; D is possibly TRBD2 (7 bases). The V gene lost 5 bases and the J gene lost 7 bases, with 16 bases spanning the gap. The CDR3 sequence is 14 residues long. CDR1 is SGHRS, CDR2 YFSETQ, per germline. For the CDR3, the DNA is TGCGCCAGCAGTTCCGCCGGGGGGCAGAATGAGCAGTTCTTC. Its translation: CASSSAGGQNEQFF. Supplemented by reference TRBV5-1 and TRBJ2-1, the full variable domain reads KAGVTQTPRYLIKTRGQQVTLSCSPISGHRSVSWYQQTPGQGLQFLFEYFSETQRNKGNFPGRFSGRQFSNSRSEMNVSTLELGDSALYLCASSSAGGQNEQFFGPGTRLTVL.

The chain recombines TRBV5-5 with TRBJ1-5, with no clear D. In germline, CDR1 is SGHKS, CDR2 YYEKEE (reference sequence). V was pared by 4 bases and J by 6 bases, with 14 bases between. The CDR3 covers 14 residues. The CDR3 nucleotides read TGTGCCAGCAGCCTGCATGACAACGGTCAGCCCCAGCATTTT. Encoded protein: CASSLHDNGQPQHF.

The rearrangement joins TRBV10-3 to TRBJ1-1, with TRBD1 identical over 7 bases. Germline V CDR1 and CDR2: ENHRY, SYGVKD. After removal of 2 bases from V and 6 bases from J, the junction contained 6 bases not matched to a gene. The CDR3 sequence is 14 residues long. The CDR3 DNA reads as TGTGCCATCAGTGAGGGGGGGCAGGGGGCTGAAGCTTTCTTT. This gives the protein CAISEGGQGAEAFF.

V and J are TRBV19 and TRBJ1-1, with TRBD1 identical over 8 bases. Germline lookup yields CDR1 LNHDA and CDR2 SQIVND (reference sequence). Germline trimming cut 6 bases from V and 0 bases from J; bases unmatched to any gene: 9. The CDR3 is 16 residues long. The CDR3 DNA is TGTGCCAGTAGATCACCGGGACAGGTATTGAACACTGAAGCTTTCTTT. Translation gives CASRSPGQVLNTEAFF.

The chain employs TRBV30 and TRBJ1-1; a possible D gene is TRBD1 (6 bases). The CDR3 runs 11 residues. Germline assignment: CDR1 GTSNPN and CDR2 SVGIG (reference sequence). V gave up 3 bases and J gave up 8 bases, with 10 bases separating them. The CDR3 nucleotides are TGTGCCTGGAGCAGGGGTCCCGAAGCTTTCTTT. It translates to CAWSRGPEAFF.

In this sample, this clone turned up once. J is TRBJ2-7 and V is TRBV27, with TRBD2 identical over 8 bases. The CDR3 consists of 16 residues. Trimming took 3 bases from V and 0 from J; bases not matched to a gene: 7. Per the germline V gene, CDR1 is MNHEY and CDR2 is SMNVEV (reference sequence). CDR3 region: CASSFTSGMNSYEQYF. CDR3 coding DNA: TGTGCCAGCAGTTTCACTAGCGGAATGAACTCCTACGAGCAGTACTTC.

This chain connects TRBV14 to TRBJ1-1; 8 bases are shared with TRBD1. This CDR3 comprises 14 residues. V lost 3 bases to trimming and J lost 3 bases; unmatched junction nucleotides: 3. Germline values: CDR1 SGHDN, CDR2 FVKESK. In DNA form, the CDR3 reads TGTGCCAGCAGCCAGGACAGGGCATACACTGAAGCTTTCTTT. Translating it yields CASSQDRAYTEAFF.